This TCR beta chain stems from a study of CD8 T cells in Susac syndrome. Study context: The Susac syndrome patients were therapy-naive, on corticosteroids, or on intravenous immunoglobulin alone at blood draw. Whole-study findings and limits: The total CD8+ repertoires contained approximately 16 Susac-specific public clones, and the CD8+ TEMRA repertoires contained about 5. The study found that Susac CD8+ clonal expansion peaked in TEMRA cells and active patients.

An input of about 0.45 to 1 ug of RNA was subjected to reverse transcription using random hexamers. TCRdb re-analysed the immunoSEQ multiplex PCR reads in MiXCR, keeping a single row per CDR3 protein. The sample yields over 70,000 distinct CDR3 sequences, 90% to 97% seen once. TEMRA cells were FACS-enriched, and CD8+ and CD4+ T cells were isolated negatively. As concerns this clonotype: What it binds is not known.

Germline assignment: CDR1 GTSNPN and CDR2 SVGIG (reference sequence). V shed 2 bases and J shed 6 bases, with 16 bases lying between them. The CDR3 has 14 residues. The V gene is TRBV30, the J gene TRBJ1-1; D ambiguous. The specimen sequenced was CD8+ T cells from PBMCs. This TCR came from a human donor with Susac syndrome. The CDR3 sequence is CAWSPALLGSEAFF. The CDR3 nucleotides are TGTGCCTGGAGTCCTGCTCTCCTTGGGTCTGAAGCTTTCTTT.